The 19 T cell receptor beta chains below all came from one sample that was sequenced in a study of OX40 agonist ivuxolimab in advanced cancers. TCRdb's table, derived via immunoSEQ multiplex PCR, lists solely in-frame clones and lacks some. In the table there are some 69,000 clones, around 89% of which are singletons. This specimen consisted of CD4+ or CD8+ T cells sorted from blood, obtained in a trial of the OX40 agonist ivuxolimab. The receptors stem from an adult with an advanced solid tumor such as melanoma, head and neck, liver or kidney cancer.

The CDR3 is CASSIAQNYGYTF. The CDR3 coding sequence is TGTGCCAGTAGTATCGCACAAAACTATGGCTACACCTTC. The chain couples TRBV19 to TRBJ1-2, with no clear D. V was trimmed by 3 bases and J by 2 bases, leaving 7 bases between them. The CDR3 spans 13 residues. Germline loops: CDR1 LNHDA, CDR2 SQIVND (reference sequence).

This clone has more than one count but fewer than ten. The chain carries TRBV6-5 and TRBJ2-4; TRBD1 is a possible D gene (5 bases). The V end lost 2 bases, the J end lost 7 bases, and 12 bases lay between the germline ends. Germline V lookup: CDR1 MNHEY, CDR2 SVGAGI. CDR3 length: 14 residues. DNA of the CDR3: TGTGCCAGCAGTTACGGGGCAAAACAGAACATTCAGTACTTC. This encodes CASSYGAKQNIQYF.

The CDR3 region has the DNA TGTGCCAGCGCCGGGACCATCACAGATACGCAGTATTTT. Its protein is CASAGTITDTQYF. The chain employs TRBV28 and TRBJ2-3, with D perhaps being TRBD1 or TRBD2 (5 bases each). This CDR3 has 13 amino acids. The V gene's germline CDR1 is MDHEN and CDR2 SYDVKM. V was shortened by 8 bases and J by 2 bases, with 11 bases between the two germline ends.

The rearrangement links TRBV10-3 to TRBJ1-6; D is undetermined. The germline gives CDR1 ENHRY, CDR2 SYGVKD. The CDR3 covers 14 residues. V was cut by 4 bases and J by 10 bases, with 14 bases left in between. The DNA of the CDR3 is TGTGCCATCAGTGGGGAGGTGTTAGGCTCACCCCTCCACTTT. This gives the protein CAISGEVLGSPLHF.

The chain uses TRBV5-6 and TRBJ1-3, with D uncertain. V was clipped by 0 bases and J by 1 base, with 8 bases between them. The CDR3 spans 15 residues. CDR1 is SGHDT and CDR2 is YYEEEE in the germline V gene. The CDR3 protein is CASSLGYSSGNTIYF. As DNA, the CDR3 is TGTGCCAGCAGCTTGGGTTACAGTTCTGGAAACACCATATATTTT.

The chain joins TRBV30 to TRBJ2-3; TRBD1 is a possible D gene (6 bases). Looked up from germline, CDR1 is GTSNPN and CDR2 is SVGIG (reference sequence). V gave up 3 bases and J gave up 0 bases, with 10 bases separating them. CDR3 size: 14 residues. The CDR3 nucleotides are TGTGCCTGGAGGGGACACTATAGCACAGATACGCAGTATTTT. This gives the protein CAWRGHYSTDTQYF. Drawing the rest from reference TRBV30 and TRBJ2-3, the complete variable domain is SQTIHQWPATLVQPVGSPLSLECTVEGTSNPNLYWYRQAAGRGLQLLFYSVGIGQISSEVPQNLSASRPQDRQFILSSKKLLLSDSGFYLCAWRGHYSTDTQYFGPGTRLTVL.

The chain combines TRBV27 with TRBJ1-1, with a weak D call TRBD1 (6 bases). Trimming removed 7 bases from V and 4 bases from J, with 16 bases in between. Germline assignment: CDR1 MNHEY and CDR2 SMNVEV (reference sequence). The CDR3 consists of 14 residues. The CDR3 nucleotides are TGTGCCAGCAACCAACACACAGGGACCACTGAAGCTTTCTTT. Residues: CASNQHTGTTEAFF.

J is TRBJ1-3 and V is TRBV7-8, with a weak D call TRBD1 (6 bases). Trimming shortened V by 5 bases and J by 0 bases, and 8 bases separated the two germline ends. Germline CDR1 and CDR2: SGHVS and FQNEAQ. The CDR3 consists of 14 residues. The CDR3 coding sequence is TGTGCCAGCAGCCCCAGGGGCTCTGGAAACACCATATATTTT. Protein product: CASSPRGSGNTIYF.

This rearrangement joins TRBV9 to TRBJ2-1; D is unresolved. From germline, CDR1 is SGDLS and CDR2 YYNGEE. The V gene lost 3 bases and the J gene lost 4 bases, with 17 bases spanning the gap. This CDR3 is 16 amino acids long. The DNA for the CDR3 is TGTGCCAGCAGCGCGCTAGTAAATCAGCTTTACAATGAGCAGTTCTTC. This encodes CASSALVNQLYNEQFF. Complete variable domain (other parts from reference TRBV9 and TRBJ2-1): DSGVTQTPKHLITATGQRVTLRCSPRSGDLSVYWYQQSLDQGLQFLIQYYNGEERAKGNILERFSAQQFPDLHSELNLSSLELGDSALYFCASSALVNQLYNEQFFGPGTRLTVL.

The chain is built from TRBV11-3 and TRBJ2-5, with a possible D match to TRBD2 (6 bases). Trimming took off 5 bases at V and 5 bases at J, with 15 bases between the two ends. The CDR3 sequence is 14 residues long. The germline CDR1 and CDR2 sequences are SGHNT and YENEEA. The CDR3 reads CASSPMGGPETQYF. The CDR3 DNA reads as TGTGCCAGCAGCCCCATGGGGGGTCCGGAGACCCAGTACTTC.

This clone was observed a single time. The chain joins TRBV27 to TRBJ1-5, with TRBD1 matching 10 bases. Germline V gene data show CDR1 as MNHEY and CDR2 as SMNVEV (reference sequence). The CDR3 spans 16 residues. V was pared by 8 bases and J by 7 bases, with 14 bases of the junction left unmatched. The CDR3 here is CASSRSSTGGWQPQHF. CDR3 in DNA: TGTGCCAGCTCGCGGTCTTCGACAGGGGGCTGGCAGCCCCAGCATTTT.

The chain recombines TRBV19 with TRBJ1-2; 7 nucleotides match TRBD1. Trimming removed 5 bases from V and 0 bases from J; junction bases left unmatched: 6. The CDR3 contains 15 residues. Per the germline V gene, CDR1 is LNHDA and CDR2 is SQIVND (reference sequence). The CDR3 DNA follows: TGTGCCAGTAGTCGGGGACAGTCTACTAACTATGGCTACACCTTC. This sequence encodes CASSRGQSTNYGYTF.

The chain couples TRBV10-3 to TRBJ2-1, with 8 positions matching TRBD1. V lost 6 bases to trimming and J lost 0 bases; unmatched junction nucleotides: 10. Germline-derived CDR1 and CDR2 are ENHRY and SYGVKD. This CDR3 region has 17 residues. This chain's CDR3 is CAISSGQGGGSYNEQFF. CDR3 nucleotides: TGTGCCATCAGCTCCGGACAGGGTGGTGGCTCCTACAATGAGCAGTTCTTC.

The chain recombines TRBV19 with TRBJ1-1, with no clear D. The ends were cut back, 5 bases at V and 9 bases at J, with 13 bases in the middle. This CDR3 spans 12 amino acids. Germline V gene sequence: CDR1 LNHDA, CDR2 SQIVND (reference sequence). The CDR3 protein is CASSPRTEKAFF. As DNA, the CDR3 is TGTGCCAGTAGTCCTCGGACGGAAAAAGCTTTCTTT. Variable domain in full (rest from reference TRBV19 and TRBJ1-1): DGGITQSPKYLFRKEGQNVTLSCEQNLNHDAMYWYRQDPGQGLRLIYYSQIVNDFQKGDIAEGYSVSREKKESFPLTVTSAQKNPTAFYLCASSPRTEKAFFGQGTRLTVV.

The genes are TRBV6-5 and TRBJ2-3; D possibly corresponds to TRBD2 (6 bases). CDR3 length equals 12 residues. The V end lost 5 bases, the J end lost 3 bases, and 6 bases lay between the germline ends. Germline lookup yields CDR1 MNHEY and CDR2 SVGAGI. The chain's CDR3 is CASSAGTDTQYF. As DNA, the CDR3 is TGTGCCAGCAGTGCGGGAACAGATACGCAGTATTTT.

The V call is TRBV6-5, the J call TRBJ2-1; possible D gene TRBD2, 6 bases. Germline V gene lookup returns CDR1 MNHEY and CDR2 SVGAGI. V was clipped by 6 bases and J by 9 bases, with 12 bases between them. This CDR3 contains 12 residues. CDR3 nucleotides: TGTGCCAGCAGCCCCCGGGGAGGTGAGCAGTTCTTC. This translates into CASSPRGGEQFF.

This chain uses TRBV28 with TRBJ2-1; D unresolved. The ends were cut back, 10 bases at V and 7 bases at J, with 14 bases in the middle. CDR1 and CDR2 (germline): MDHEN, SYDVKM. The length of the CDR3 is 12 residues. CDR3 bases: TGTGCCACTTTATACGCCGAGAATGAGCAGTTCTTC. This codes for CATLYAENEQFF.

The J gene is TRBJ1-2, the V gene TRBV10-3, with unresolved D. The CDR3 totals 13 residues. V lost 4 bases and J lost 4, with 10 bases in between. Germline values: CDR1 ENHRY, CDR2 SYGVKD. CDR3 nucleotides: TGTGCCATCAGTGGGCCCCGGGCCTATGGCTACACCTTC. Translated, it gives CAISGPRAYGYTF.

The CDR3 coding sequence is TGTGCCAGCAGTTTGGTTATGGGGCGCTATAACGGGTACAGCTCCTACAATGAGCAGTTCTTC. Its translation is CASSLVMGRYNGYSSYNEQFF. V gene TRBV28 combines with J gene TRBJ2-1, with D maybe TRBD1 (5 bases). CDR3 length: 21 residues. CDR1 is MDHEN, CDR2 SYDVKM, per germline. V gave up 3 bases and J gave up 0 bases, with 27 bases separating them.